The T cell receptor beta chain described here comes from a study of graft-versus-host responses after intestinal transplantation (dated by TCRdb to about 2021). Notes on the research overall: Recipients received multivisceral, liver-intestinal, or isolated intestinal transplants. Every recipient was given anti-thymocyte globulin induction, followed by around three years of maintenance tacrolimus and steroids. Bulk TCR-beta CDR3 sequencing was used to track graft-versus-host and host-versus-graft alloreactive T cell clones in the graft, circulation and bone marrow after intestinal transplantation. To identify alloreactive clones, pre-transplant mixed lymphocyte reaction products were sequenced and then compared with unstimulated pre-transplant donor and recipient T cells. Of the 20 to 25 intestinal transplant recipients enrolled in the cohort, one of whom was a retransplant, a few patients without pretransplant specimens were excluded. Donor T cell macrochimerism was defined as a peak of at least 4% donor T cells among recipient peripheral blood mononuclear cells. Instead of going to the commercial service, samples from three later patients were sequenced in-house on an Illumina MiSeq and processed with MiXCR.

The time point label for this specimen denotes: cells obtained before transplantation from donor or recipient. CD3+CD4+ and CD3+CD8+ populations were FACS-sorted from unstimulated pre-transplant donor and recipient cells taken from spleen or lymph nodes. The library was generated by the immunoSEQ multiplex PCR assay. In most patients, genomic DNA was isolated using the Qiagen DNeasy Blood and Tissue Kit and sent frozen to Adaptive Biotechnologies for TCR sequencing. For most patients, genomic DNA was subjected to high-throughput TCR-beta CDR3 sequencing by Adaptive Biotechnologies. Processing in the source paper ran as follows. Adaptive's ImmunoSEQ software supplied the TCR sequencing data for 18 patients, while MiXCR and VDJtools were used to process three other patients. To correct CD4 versus CD8 sorting errors, sequences present in both subsets at a frequency ratio below 5:1 were removed. CDR3 nucleotide sequences shared by donor and recipient were removed because the origin of these sequences could not be assigned. Alloreactive clones required at least 2-fold expansion over unstimulated cells and minimum CFSE-low frequency of 0.002% (template counts) or 0.001% (read counts). A clone was considered mappable if detected in the sequenced pre-transplant spleen, lymph node, or MLR CFSE-low populations of the donor or recipient. The cumulative frequency of alloreactive clones was calculated as a percentage of all sequences, weighted by copy number. TCRdb carries this immuneACCESS record with in-frame sequences only. Its versions omit some clonotypes, under half of them owing to an unresolved V gene in the studies checked, with the rest unexplained. D and trimming were read from the DNA, whereas the V and J calls and clone size are those reported in that table. The sample records around 49,000 clones, roughly nine tenths of which are singletons. The top ten clonotypes cover over 0.55% of the sample.

In the germline V gene (reference sequence), CDR1 corresponds to GTSNPN and CDR2 to SVGIG. V has 1 base trimmed and J has 1 base trimmed; junction bases matching no gene number 6. Measured from the cysteine to the phenylalanine, the CDR3 is 15 residues long. Of all the DNA, just the CDR3 is kept, 45 bases in frame from base 1. This clone was observed once. Which antigen it targets is not known. There are no base qualities to consult, and no much larger clone falls within one base. The investigation overall reported the following: Early after transplant, peak levels of circulating GvH clones were associated with declines in HvG clones. Patients with donor T cell macrochimerism had high GvH to HvG T cell clonal ratios in their allografts. GvH clones were found in recipient bone marrow, and some of the GvH clones appeared earlier in ileal mucosa or blood, which is consistent with an intestinal mucosal origin. The conclusions were limited by the relatively low number and heterogeneity of the intestinal transplant patients.

This sample comprised unstimulated CD4+ T cells sorted from spleen or lymph node cells, obtained before transplant. The chain joins TRBV30 to TRBJ1-1; 7 bases in the middle match TRBD1. This clonotype was obtained from a human donor who was the organ donor for an intestinal transplant. The CDR3 reads CAWSAGDSRNTEAFF. The DNA sequence reads TGTGCCTGGAGTGCCGGGGACAGCAGGAACACTGAAGCTTTCTTT.